This T cell receptor (beta chain) was sequenced in a study of OX40 agonist ivuxolimab in advanced cancers. Blood sampling took place at baseline, cycle 4 day 1, and cycle 7 day 1. There are a few counts of this clone. What it binds is not known. Study outcomes and limitations: Dosing at 0.1 to 3.0 mg/kg was accompanied by clonal expansion of CD4+ and CD8+ blood T cells by week 6. Antigen targets of the expanded peripheral T cells went undetermined.

Sequenced by immunoSEQ multiplex PCR; TCRdb stores in-frame clones only, minus some. The sample shows around 7,800 clones, 86% of them seen only once. V lost 6 bases and J 0 bases, leaving 15 bases between the germline ends. The CDR3 consists of 15 residues. Germline V gives CDR1 MNHEY, CDR2 SVGAGI. The TCR originated in an adult with an advanced solid tumor such as melanoma, head and neck, liver or kidney cancer. The chain carries TRBV6-5 and TRBJ2-7; a possible D gene is TRBD2 (6 bases). The sequencing used CD4+ or CD8+ T cells sorted from blood, collected in a trial of the OX40 agonist ivuxolimab. This CDR3 reads CASRLRGGNSYEQYF. The CDR3 DNA follows: TGTGCCAGCAGGCTCCGGGGAGGCAACTCCTACGAGCAGTACTTC.